These 28 T cell receptor beta chains originate from one sample sequenced in a study of blood T cell repertoires in COVID-19 (dated by TCRdb to the early 2020s). The library came from the immunoSEQ multiplex PCR assay. TCRdb took over this immuneACCESS table, retaining in-frame rearrangements with V and J assigned. Such tables are incomplete; in checked studies, under half of the missing clones stem from an unresolved V gene, and the remainder is unexplained. The table for this sample lists under 250,000 clones; about 79% of them were counted only once. The ten most abundant clones make up approximately 1.3% of the sample. Sequenced input: PBMCs or T cells enriched from blood (not recorded which). Source of these receptors: a woman in her thirties or forties with acute COVID-19.

V gene TRBV5-4 combines with J gene TRBJ2-2, with D maybe TRBD1 (5 bases). The CDR3 is 16 residues long. V was shortened by 4 bases and J by 6 bases, with 19 bases between the two germline ends. CDR1 is SGHNT, CDR2 YYREEE, per germline (reference sequence). As DNA, the CDR3 is TGTGCCAGCAGCCCCAGGGCCTTGGGATTGCCCGGGGAGCTGTTTTTT. It encodes CASSPRALGLPGELFF.

The rearrangement uses TRBV5-1 and TRBJ2-2; TRBD2 matches 11 bases. CDR1 is SGHRS and CDR2 is YFSETQ in the germline V gene. J lost 3 bases, V lost 1 base, and 5 bases had no gene match. The CDR3 is 17 amino acids. As DNA, the CDR3 is TGCGCCAGCAGCTTGCGACTAGCGGGGTCCGACACCGGGGAGCTGTTTTTT. As protein: CASSLRLAGSDTGELFF.

This chain uses TRBV7-9 with TRBJ1-2, with 7 bases lining up with TRBD1. The CDR3 covers 13 residues. Germline V CDR1 and CDR2: SEHNR, FQNEAQ (reference sequence). The V segment lost 5 bases and the J segment 7 bases; nucleotides outside the gene matches: 7. Here the CDR3 reads CASSPQGGGGYTF. In DNA form, the CDR3 reads TGTGCCAGCAGCCCCCAGGGGGGAGGTGGCTACACCTTC.

The chain recombines TRBV5-1 with TRBJ2-7; D may be TRBD1 (5 bases). Germline CDR1 is SGHRS and CDR2 is YFSETQ. The CDR3 covers 14 residues. V lost 2 bases, J lost 2 bases, and 11 bases lay in between. The CDR3 DNA follows: TGCGCCAGCAGCTTAGACAGTGGGCCCTACGAGCAGTACTTC. Translation: CASSLDSGPYEQYF.

About this clone itself: Other DNA variants within this sample encode the same CDR3. The V call is TRBV18, the J call TRBJ1-4, with 8 bases identical to TRBD1. V shed 2 bases, J shed 8 bases, and the junction held 4 bases outside the gene matches. The CDR3 is made up of 14 amino acids. Germline-derived CDR1 and CDR2 are KGHSH and LQKENI. CDR3: CASSPGTGGEKLFF. The CDR3 DNA follows: TGTGCCAGCTCACCAGGGACAGGCGGGGAAAAACTGTTTTTT.

The V gene is TRBV7-2, the J gene TRBJ2-1; 8 nucleotides line up with TRBD2. Losses at the gene ends were 1 base for V and 9 bases for J; bases not matched to a gene: 14. CDR1 is SGHTA and CDR2 is FQGNSA in the germline V gene. The CDR3 totals 17 residues. The CDR3 reads CASSLVSGGPMISEQFF. In DNA form, the CDR3 reads TGTGCCAGCAGCTTAGTTTCGGGAGGGCCAATGATTAGTGAGCAGTTCTTC. The variable domain in full, completed from reference TRBV7-2 and TRBJ2-1, reads GAGVSQSPSNKVTEKGKDVELRCDPISGHTALYWYRQSLGQGLEFLIYFQGNSAPDKSGLPSDRFSAERTGGSVSTLTIQRTQQEDSAVYLCASSLVSGGPMISEQFFGPGTRLTVL.

This chain joins TRBV27 and TRBJ2-7; 8 nucleotides agree with TRBD2. Trimming removed 3 bases from V and 5 bases from J; junction bases left unmatched: 9. From germline, CDR1 is MNHEY and CDR2 SMNVEV (reference sequence). CDR3 length: 15 amino acids. The CDR3 bases are TGTGCCAGCAGTTTTATCGGGACTAGTCCCCACGAGCAGTACTTC. This sequence encodes CASSFIGTSPHEQYF.

The sample holds one count of this clone. The CDR3 here is CASSWTGARTDTQYF. The CDR3 coding sequence is TGTGCCAGCAGTTGGACAGGGGCACGCACAGATACGCAGTATTTT. The chain couples TRBV9 to TRBJ2-3, with 9 bases lining up with TRBD1. V lost 5 bases to trimming and J lost 1 base; unmatched junction nucleotides: 5. Germline V gene lookup returns CDR1 SGDLS and CDR2 YYNGEE. This CDR3 contains 15 residues.

The chain couples TRBV7-9 to TRBJ1-2; no clear D. The germline V and J ends were trimmed by 5 bases and 8 bases, with 15 bases remaining between them. This CDR3 spans 13 amino acids. In germline, CDR1 is SEHNR, CDR2 FQNEAQ (reference sequence). The CDR3 sequence: CASSVDAGRGYTF. Here the CDR3 DNA reads TGTGCCAGCAGCGTCGATGCGGGGAGAGGCTACACCTTC. The variable domain in full, completed from reference TRBV7-9 and TRBJ1-2, reads DTGVSQNPRHKITKRGQNVTFRCDPISEHNRLYWYRQTLGQGPEFLTYFQNEAQLEKSRLLSDRFSAERPKGSFSTLEIQRTEQGDSAMYLCASSVDAGRGYTFGSGTRLTVV.

This clone was counted once. The V and J genes are TRBV19 and TRBJ1-3, with D perhaps matching TRBD1 (5 bases). CDR1 LNHDA and CDR2 SQIVND come from the germline V gene (reference sequence). Trimming cost V 7 bases and J 0 bases, with 10 bases left between them. The CDR3 extends over 14 amino acids. CDR3 nucleotides: TGTGCCAGTACCCGACAGAGCTCTGGAAACACCATATATTTT. Encoded protein: CASTRQSSGNTIYF.

The chain is built from TRBV4-1 and TRBJ1-4; D not certain. Per germline, CDR1 MGHRA and CDR2 YSYEKL. Trimming took 0 bases from V and 4 from J, leaving 12 bases between them. The CDR3 contains 16 residues. The CDR3 sequence is CASSQDPELFNEKLFF. CDR3 nucleotides: TGCGCCAGCAGCCAAGATCCTGAGCTCTTTAATGAAAAACTGTTTTTT.

The rearrangement uses TRBV29-1 and TRBJ2-3; 9 bases are shared with TRBD1. V trimming: 4 bases; J trimming: 2 bases; junction bases outside the gene matches: 7. CDR3 length: 15 residues. CDR1 SQVTM and CDR2 ANQGSEA come from the germline V gene. The CDR3 region has the DNA TGCAGCGTTGGTCTGGACAGGGGTTTCACAGATACGCAGTATTTT. Translating it yields CSVGLDRGFTDTQYF.

CDR3 sequence (DNA): TGCGCCAGCAGCTTGGGGGACAGGCTAGGGGGCACAGATACGCAGTATTTT. Encoded protein: CASSLGDRLGGTDTQYF. V and J are TRBV5-1 and TRBJ2-3; 8 nucleotides agree with TRBD1. Germline V gene sequence: CDR1 SGHRS, CDR2 YFSETQ. V trimming: 0 bases; J trimming: 1 base; junction bases outside the gene matches: 7. The CDR3 spans 17 residues.

The chain joins TRBV6-2 or TRBV6-3 to TRBJ1-2, with no clear D. CDR1 is MNHEY and CDR2 is SVGEGT in the germline V gene. CDR3 length: 15 residues. Trimming took off 2 bases at V and 4 bases at J, with 14 bases between the two ends. CDR3 sequence reads: CASSYPGGLIYGYTF. For the CDR3, the DNA is TGTGCCAGCAGTTACCCGGGCGGACTTATCTATGGCTACACCTTC.

CDR3 nucleotide sequence: TGTGCCAGCAGCTTCGGTACTAGCGGGCGGCGAGAGACCCAGTACTTC. Translating gives CASSFGTSGRRETQYF. The rearrangement joins TRBV7-2 to TRBJ2-5; 9 nucleotides line up with TRBD2. Germline loops: CDR1 SGHTA, CDR2 FQGNSA. The ends lost 3 bases at V and 4 bases at J; junction bases unmatched: 9. CDR3 length equals 16 residues.

The V gene is TRBV30, the J gene TRBJ2-1; 8 nucleotides agree with TRBD2. Germline CDR1 reads GTSNPN; CDR2 reads SVGIG (reference sequence). There are 14 residues in the CDR3. V shed 2 bases and J 7 bases; nucleotides not matched to a gene: 7. CDR3 sequence: CAWSPFTGGNEQFF. The DNA for the CDR3 is TGTGCCTGGAGTCCTTTTACGGGAGGGAATGAGCAGTTCTTC. The full variable domain, rest sourced from reference TRBV30 and TRBJ2-1, is SQTIHQWPATLVQPVGSPLSLECTVEGTSNPNLYWYRQAAGRGLQLLFYSVGIGQISSEVPQNLSASRPQDRQFILSSKKLLLSDSGFYLCAWSPFTGGNEQFFGPGTRLTVL.

The V call is TRBV7-9, the J call TRBJ1-2; D may be TRBD1 (6 bases). This CDR3 contains 15 residues. V shed 1 base and J shed 5 bases, with 14 bases lying between them. Germline-derived CDR1 and CDR2 are SEHNR and FQNEAQ (reference sequence). The CDR3 DNA reads TGTGCCAGCAGCTTAGGGACAGCCCCTTCTTATGGCTACACCTTC. This sequence encodes CASSLGTAPSYGYTF.

This clone occurred a few times. The chain couples TRBV2 to TRBJ2-5; a weak D match, TRBD2 (6 bases). V gave up 4 bases and J gave up 7 bases, with 13 bases separating them. This CDR3 spans 13 amino acids. CDR1 and CDR2 (germline): SNHLY, FYNNEI. CDR3 protein: CASSVTSWVTQYF. Written as DNA, the CDR3 is TGTGCCAGCAGTGTAACTAGCTGGGTGACCCAGTACTTC.

CDR3 bases: TGTGCCAGCAAGGGGCAGAGCTCCTATAATTCACCCCTCCACTTT. This sequence encodes CASKGQSSYNSPLHF. This chain uses TRBV2 with TRBJ1-6, with a possible D match to TRBD1 (5 bases). Germline CDR1 reads SNHLY; CDR2 reads FYNNEI. The ends were cut back, 7 bases at V and 0 bases at J, with 10 bases in the middle. The CDR3 covers 15 residues.

V is TRBV7-9 and J is TRBJ2-1; 12 bases map to TRBD2. This CDR3 has 15 amino acids. Germline V gene lookup returns CDR1 SEHNR and CDR2 FQNEAQ (reference sequence). V shed 2 bases, J shed 8 bases, and the junction held 4 bases outside the gene matches. Written as DNA, the CDR3 is TGTGCCAGCAGCTTATCGGGACTAGCGGGCTATGAGCAGTTCTTC. Its translation is CASSLSGLAGYEQFF.

The chain recombines TRBV5-8 with TRBJ1-4; tentatively, D is TRBD1 (6 bases). The CDR3 loop spans 15 amino acids. Trimming stripped 4 bases from V and 7 bases from J, with 17 bases between. Germline assignment: CDR1 SGHTS and CDR2 YDEGEE. CDR3 loop: CASSIGGRGLEKLFF. CDR3 DNA: TGTGCCAGCAGCATCGGAGGCAGGGGTCTTGAAAAACTGTTTTTT.

The sample holds a few counts of this clone. The chain carries TRBV3-1 (or the pseudogene TRBV3-2) and TRBJ1-4; 7 nucleotides match TRBD1. Germline lookup yields CDR1 LGHDT and CDR2 YNNKEL (reference sequence). V gave up 4 bases and J gave up 5 bases; unmatched junction bases: 4. The CDR3 totals 14 residues. CDR3 protein: CASSRDRANEKLFF. CDR3 DNA sequence: TGTGCCAGCAGCCGAGACAGGGCGAATGAAAAACTGTTTTTT.

The CDR3 bases are TGTGCCAGCAGCTTAGGTCGGAGCCTCTCTGGAAACACCATATATTTT. Translated: CASSLGRSLSGNTIYF. The chain combines TRBV7-2 with TRBJ1-3; no firm D call. Trimming left V 1 base short and J 0 bases short, with 10 bases between. This CDR3 contains 16 residues. Per the germline V gene, CDR1 is SGHTA and CDR2 is FQGNSA. Full variable domain (missing parts from reference TRBV7-2 and TRBJ1-3): GAGVSQSPSNKVTEKGKDVELRCDPISGHTALYWYRQSLGQGLEFLIYFQGNSAPDKSGLPSDRFSAERTGGSVSTLTIQRTQQEDSAVYLCASSLGRSLSGNTIYFGEGSWLTVV.

This clone has more than one count but fewer than ten. The chain employs TRBV21-1 and TRBJ1-2. TRBV21-1 corresponds to a pseudogene. The CDR3 sequence is 18 residues long. CDR3 sequence (DNA): TGTGCCAGCAGCAAACCCCCTCCCTCCCCCCCCTTTACGCGTGGCTACACCTTC. Amino acids: CASSKPPPSPPFTRGYTF.

This clone was detected a few times. J is TRBJ1-2 and V is TRBV28, with TRBD1 identical over 7 bases. The germline CDR1 and CDR2 sequences are MDHEN and SYDVKM. With 3 bases clipped from V and 8 bases from J, the junction kept 9 bases outside the gene matches. This CDR3 spans 14 amino acids. CDR3 in DNA: TGTGCCAGCAGTTTGCCCAATGACAGGGAAGGCTACACCTTC. This sequence encodes CASSLPNDREGYTF.

This chain connects TRBV6-2 or TRBV6-3 to TRBJ2-7; D unresolved. The CDR3 spans 13 residues. The germline V gene encodes CDR1 MNHEY and CDR2 SVGEGT. V was clipped by 0 bases and J by 5 bases, with 8 bases between them. The CDR3 coding sequence is TGTGCCAGCAGTTACTCAGCCCATGACGAGCAGTACTTC. This sequence encodes CASSYSAHDEQYF.

This clone was counted a single time. The chain uses TRBV3-1 (or the pseudogene TRBV3-2) and TRBJ1-4; D remains ambiguous. CDR3 size: 14 residues. Looked up from germline, CDR1 is LGHDT and CDR2 is YNNKEL (reference sequence). Trimming shortened V by 5 bases and J by 1 base, and 8 bases separated the two germline ends. Here the CDR3 DNA reads TGTGCCAGCAGCGGACTACAAACTAATGAAAAACTGTTTTTT. It translates to CASSGLQTNEKLFF.

The chain has TRBV7-9 and TRBJ2-5; 7 positions agree with TRBD1. The V gene's germline CDR1 is SEHNR and CDR2 FQNEAQ (reference sequence). This CDR3 region has 16 residues. V shed 0 bases, J shed 5 bases, and the junction held 9 bases outside the gene matches. This CDR3 is CASSLAQRGPSETQYF. In DNA form, the CDR3 reads TGTGCCAGCAGCTTAGCGCAGAGGGGGCCCTCGGAGACCCAGTACTTC.